Sequencing of this T cell receptor beta chain was carried out in a study of regulatory T cells in long-lasting Graves disease. CDR1 and CDR2 from the germline V gene are MNHEY and SMNVEV (reference sequence). The CDR3 consists of 16 residues. V was clipped by 5 bases and J by 8 bases; unmatched bases: 12. Arm-PCR of CDR3 regions with iRepertoire HTBI primers generated TCR beta libraries. TCRdb itself ran the multiplex PCR reads through MiXCR, one entry per CDR3 protein. The sample yields approximately 500,000 distinct CDR3 sequences, 20% to 25% seen once. Study-level points and caveats: Tissue studied was limited to peripheral blood, excluding thyroid tissue. Persistent Graves' patients possessed reduced TCR diversity relative to recently diagnosed ones.

Time point meaning: persistent/refractory GD, antithyroid drugs over 5 years with positive TRAb. From RNA extracted from PBMCs, the TCR library was made. An endocrinology unit in Xi'an, China, supplied the patients. With respect to this clonotype: Antigen unknown.

The rearrangement uses TRBV27 and TRBJ2-2; 9 bases map to TRBD2. The source is a female donor with Graves disease. The source was peripheral blood mononuclear cells (PBMCs), collected when the disease was refractory, from a patient treated with antithyroid drugs. CDR3 DNA sequence: TGTGCCAGCAGTCGGTTAGCGGGAGTTGGTCGGGGGGAGCTGTTTTTT. It yields the protein CASSRLAGVGRGELFF.